These T cell receptor beta chains were read from a single sample in a study of OX40 agonist ivuxolimab in advanced cancers. Assay: immunoSEQ multiplex PCR; the TCRdb copy retains only in-frame clones and omits some. The sample has more than 50,000 clones, approximately 86% seen once; the top ten hold about 0.6%. Sequenced material: CD4+ or CD8+ T cells sorted from blood, taken in a trial of the OX40 agonist ivuxolimab. These receptors were collected from an adult with an advanced solid tumor such as melanoma, head and neck, liver or kidney cancer. CDR3s include the opening cysteine and the closing phenylalanine or tryptophan. Fields, in order: J gene, clone size, D gene, V gene, CDR3 length, CDR3 DNA, CDR3 protein. D genes are given only for firm matches. Rows give clone size only sometimes, using once, few, many, or a class for an expanded clone.

TRBJ1-6	NA	NA	TRBV30	13	TGTGCCTGGAGTCGGCAGGGGCGAGCACCCCTCCACTTT	CAWSRQGRAPLHF
TRBJ2-2	once	NA	TRBV4-3	13	TGCGCCAGCAGCCTAGACGTCACCGGGGAGCTGTTTTTT	CASSLDVTGELFF
TRBJ2-5	NA	TRBD1	TRBV29-1	17	TGCAGCGTTGATTATGTCTGGGGACAGGCCTTTCGGGAGACCCAGTACTTC	CSVDYVWGQAFRETQYF
TRBJ2-1	NA	NA	TRBV9	13	TGTGCCAGTTCAGGGCTAGGGCGGAATGAGCAGTTCTTC	CASSGLGRNEQFF
TRBJ1-6	NA	TRBD1	TRBV2	14	TGTGCCAGCAAGGAGGGACAGGGGGTTTCACCCCTCCACTTT	CASKEGQGVSPLHF
TRBJ2-2	once	TRBD2	TRBV4-3	15	TGCGCCAGCAGCCAAGAAGCGGGAAACACCGGGGAGCTGTTTTTT	CASSQEAGNTGELFF
TRBJ1-4	NA	NA	TRBV6-5	16	TGTGCCAGCAGTTTAAAGGGGATCGGAACTAATGAAAAACTGTTTTTT	CASSLKGIGTNEKLFF
TRBJ2-1	NA	TRBD2	TRBV13	18	TGTGCCAGCAGCTCTTACACTAATACTAGCGGGAGCTACAATGAGCAGTTCTTC	CASSSYTNTSGSYNEQFF
TRBJ1-5	NA	TRBD1	TRBV6-1	15	TGTGCCAGCAGTCCTGGCAGGGGGTACAATCAGCCCCAGCATTTT	CASSPGRGYNQPQHF
TRBJ2-1	NA	TRBD1	TRBV5-1	15	TGCGCCAGCGGGCCTACGGGACAGGGATACAATGAGCAGTTCTTC	CASGPTGQGYNEQFF
TRBJ1-1	NA	NA	TRBV5-1	15	TGCGCCAGCAGCTCGACGACAGGATTGAACACTGAAGCTTTCTTT	CASSSTTGLNTEAFF
TRBJ2-7	once	NA	TRBV28	13	TGTGCCAGCCGTCGGGACACCAACTACGAGCAGTACTTC	CASRRDTNYEQYF
TRBJ1-1	NA	NA	TRBV29-1	12	TGCAGCGTTGGTTGGGAATTCACTGAAGCTTTCTTT	CSVGWEFTEAFF
TRBJ1-6	NA	NA	TRBV19	13	TGTGCCAGTGGAAACAGGGTGAATTCACCCCTCCACTTT	CASGNRVNSPLHF
TRBJ2-3	NA	TRBD2	TRBV10-3	17	TGTGCCATCAGTGATAGCGGGGCTAAGGAAGAGACAGATACGCAGTATTTT	CAISDSGAKEETDTQYF
TRBJ1-4	NA	NA	TRBV2	13	TGTGCCAGCCAGAGGGCTATCGGTGAAAAACTGTTTTTT	CASQRAIGEKLFF
TRBJ2-3	few	NA	TRBV2	14	TGTGCCAGCAGCTCAGGAGGACCCACAGATACGCAGTATTTT	CASSSGGPTDTQYF
TRBJ1-6	NA	NA	TRBV15	15	TGTGCCACCAGCAGTACATACTCCTATAATTCACCCCTCCACTTT	CATSSTYSYNSPLHF
TRBJ2-3	NA	NA	TRBV5-1	17	TGCGCCAGCAGCTTAGGTGGTGGGCGGGGATTTGGAGATACGCAGTATTTT	CASSLGGGRGFGDTQYF
TRBJ1-5	once	TRBD1	TRBV23-1	15	TGCGCCAGCAGTCAGACAGGGTTTCAGGATCAGCCCCAGCATTTT	CASSQTGFQDQPQHF
TRBJ2-3	NA	NA	TRBV28	13	TGTGCCAGCACCAGGGACCGCACAGATACGCAGTATTTT	CASTRDRTDTQYF
TRBJ2-1	NA	TRBD2	TRBV5-1	17	TGCGCCAGCAGCCCCGGGACTAGCGGGAGTTGGTACAATGAGCAGTTCTTC	CASSPGTSGSWYNEQFF
TRBJ2-7	NA	NA	TRBV21-1	13	TGTGCCAGCAGCACTAACAGGGTCTACGAGCAGTACTTC	CASSTNRVYEQYF
TRBJ2-3	NA	TRBD2	TRBV29-1	16	TGCAGCGTTAGGAGTGTCGGCGGGAGCCGCACAGATACGCAGTATTTT	CSVRSVGGSRTDTQYF
TRBJ2-3	NA	TRBD2	TRBV28	14	TGTGCCAGCGGGGGACTAGCGGGCGCAGATACGCAGTATTTT	CASGGLAGADTQYF